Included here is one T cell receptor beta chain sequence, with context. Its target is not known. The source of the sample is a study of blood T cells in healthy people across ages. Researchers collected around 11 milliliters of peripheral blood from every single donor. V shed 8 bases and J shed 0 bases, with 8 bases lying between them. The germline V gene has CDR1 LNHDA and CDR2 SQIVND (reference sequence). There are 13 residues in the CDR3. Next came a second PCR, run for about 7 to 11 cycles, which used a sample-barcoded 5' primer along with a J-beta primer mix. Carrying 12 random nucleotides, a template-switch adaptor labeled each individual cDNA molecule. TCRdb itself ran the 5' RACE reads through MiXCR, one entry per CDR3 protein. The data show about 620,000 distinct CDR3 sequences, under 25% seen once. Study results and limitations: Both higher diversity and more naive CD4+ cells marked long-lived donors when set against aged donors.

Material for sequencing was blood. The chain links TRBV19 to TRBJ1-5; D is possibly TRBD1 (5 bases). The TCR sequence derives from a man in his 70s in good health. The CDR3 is CASGADSNQPQHF. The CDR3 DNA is TGTGCCAGTGGGGCAGATAGCAATCAGCCCCAGCATTTT.